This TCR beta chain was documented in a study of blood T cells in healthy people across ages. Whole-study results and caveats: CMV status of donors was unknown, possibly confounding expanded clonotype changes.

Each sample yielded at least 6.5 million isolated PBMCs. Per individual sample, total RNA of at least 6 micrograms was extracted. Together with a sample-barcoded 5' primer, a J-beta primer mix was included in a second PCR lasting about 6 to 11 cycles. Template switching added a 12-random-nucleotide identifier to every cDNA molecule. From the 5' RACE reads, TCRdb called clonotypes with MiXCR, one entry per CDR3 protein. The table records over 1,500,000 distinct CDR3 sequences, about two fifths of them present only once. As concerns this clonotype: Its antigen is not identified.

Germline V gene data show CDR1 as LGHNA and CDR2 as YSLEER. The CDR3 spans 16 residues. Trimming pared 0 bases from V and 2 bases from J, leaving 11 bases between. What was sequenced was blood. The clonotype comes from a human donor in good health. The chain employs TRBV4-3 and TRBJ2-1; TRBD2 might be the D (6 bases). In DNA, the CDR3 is TGCGCCAGCAGCCAAGATGCGGTAGCGGCCTACAATGAGCAGTTCTTC. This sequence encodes CASSQDAVAAYNEQFF.